These 13 T cell receptor beta chains came from one sample sequenced in a study of shared clonotypes between healthy human individuals (TCRdb year 2020). CD8 naive samples were CD45RO-negative cells positively selected for CCR7, giving a CD45RA+CCR7+ population that excluded TemRA cells. Receptor libraries were prepared by the immunoSEQ multiplex PCR assay. In TCRdb, the immuneACCESS table is reduced to in-frame sequences with V and J assigned. These tables do not hold every clone; where another copy was compared, an unresolved V gene accounts for under half, and the others remain unexplained. The sample data list millions of clones, and approximately 94% of these were observed just once. The biggest ten clones account for 1.1% of the sample. The sample was naive CD8+ T cells sorted from blood. Explained via the paper, the cell subset or site label denotes: CD45RA+CCR7+. Receptors originate from a man in his late teens or twenties in good health.

The CDR3 is CASGPGLAGEYEQYF. The CDR3 DNA follows: TGTGCTAGTGGTCCGGGACTAGCGGGAGAGTACGAGCAGTACTTC. V and J are TRBV12-5 and TRBJ2-7; 14 positions agree with TRBD2. J was trimmed by 4 bases and V by 5 bases; bases with no gene match: 4. Germline CDR1 reads LGHNT; CDR2 reads FRNRAP. This CDR3 is 15 amino acids long. The entire variable domain, with the rest obtained from reference TRBV12-5 and TRBJ2-7, is as follows: DARVTQTPRHKVTEMGQEVTMRCQPILGHNTVFWYRQTMMQGLELLAYFRNRAPLDDSGMPKDRFSAEMPDATLATLKIQPSEPRDSAVYFCASGPGLAGEYEQYFGPGTRLTVT.

This sequence joins TRBV4-1 and TRBJ2-7, with D maybe TRBD1 (5 bases). The CDR3 totals 15 residues. The germline V gene encodes CDR1 MGHRA and CDR2 YSYEKL. V dropped 5 bases and J dropped 2 bases, with 16 bases sitting between them. CDR3 loop: CASSEKVEGAYEQYF. The CDR3 DNA follows: TGCGCCAGCAGCGAGAAGGTGGAAGGGGCCTACGAGCAGTACTTC.

DNA of the CDR3: TGTGCCAGCAGCTTATACCCGGACACTGAAGCTTTCTTT. Amino acids: CASSLYPDTEAFF. V gene TRBV7-2 combines with J gene TRBJ1-1; D not certain. V was shortened by 2 bases and J by 3 bases, with 7 bases between the two germline ends. Per the germline V gene, CDR1 is SGHTA and CDR2 is FQGNSA. CDR3 size: 13 residues.

This chain links TRBV12-5 with TRBJ1-2; a weak D match, TRBD1 (6 bases). Germline V gene lookup returns CDR1 LGHNT and CDR2 FRNRAP. With 5 bases removed from V and 0 bases from J, the gap between germline ends came to 16 bases. The CDR3 loop spans 16 amino acids. CDR3 nucleotide sequence: TGTGCTAGTGGTGAAAAAGGGGGATACACTAACTATGGCTACACCTTC. Amino acids: CASGEKGGYTNYGYTF.

The CDR3 nucleotides read TGCGCCAGCAGCCGTTCCATCAGCGGCGGAACATACAATGAGCAGTTCTTC. This codes for CASSRSISGGTYNEQFF. The chain links TRBV4-1 to TRBJ2-1, with a weak D call TRBD2 (5 bases). CDR1 and CDR2 from the germline V gene are MGHRA and YSYEKL. The CDR3 runs to 17 residues. The germline V and J ends were trimmed by 4 bases and 4 bases, with 20 bases remaining between them.

V and J are TRBV7-9 and TRBJ2-1; 11 positions match TRBD2. The J segment lost 7 bases and the V segment lost 5 bases, leaving 7 bases of the junction unmatched. CDR1 and CDR2 from the germline V gene are SEHNR and FQNEAQ (reference sequence). This CDR3 contains 15 residues. The CDR3 coding sequence is TGTGCCAGCAGCCCTAGCGGGAGGAATTGGAATGAGCAGTTCTTC. It yields the protein CASSPSGRNWNEQFF.

This rearrangement joins TRBV30 to TRBJ2-6; D is undetermined. V gave up 7 bases and J gave up 1 base, with 5 bases separating them. This CDR3 spans 12 amino acids. Germline V CDR1 and CDR2: GTSNPN, SVGIG (reference sequence). In DNA, the CDR3 is TGTGCCTCTTATTCTGGGGCCAACGTCCTGACTTTC. Translated: CASYSGANVLTF.

The J gene is TRBJ1-1, the V gene TRBV11-1, with D possibly TRBD1 on 5 matching bases. The CDR3 length is 13 residues. Germline-derived CDR1 and CDR2 are SGHAT and FQDESV (reference sequence). Trimming took off 7 bases at V and 8 bases at J, with 17 bases between the two ends. CDR3 loop: CASTREDMGEAFF. The CDR3 bases are TGTGCCAGCACCCGAGAGGACATGGGGGAAGCTTTCTTT.

The chain recombines TRBV4-1 with TRBJ1-4; the D is unclear. Trimming stripped 0 bases from V and 2 bases from J, with 19 bases between. The CDR3 has 19 amino acids. Germline V lookup: CDR1 MGHRA, CDR2 YSYEKL. In DNA, the CDR3 is TGCGCCAGCAGCCAAGAGGGTAAAGGGAAAGTGGCGACTAATGAAAAACTGTTTTTT. Translated: CASSQEGKGKVATNEKLFF.

The chain carries TRBV4-1 and TRBJ2-7, with 9 positions matching TRBD1. Trimming cost V 3 bases and J 0 bases; bases outside gene matches: 9. Germline CDR1 MGHRA, CDR2 YSYEKL. This CDR3 comprises 17 residues. The CDR3 DNA follows: TGCGCCAGCAGCCACAAAGAGGGACAGGGTAGCTCCTACGAGCAGTACTTC. Translation gives CASSHKEGQGSSYEQYF.

The V and J genes are TRBV7-2 and TRBJ2-7; D unclear. The CDR3 is 13 amino acids. In germline, CDR1 is SGHTA, CDR2 FQGNSA. Trimming pared 3 bases from V and 2 bases from J, leaving 8 bases between. The CDR3 loop reads CASSFVGAYEQYF. The CDR3 bases are TGTGCCAGCAGCTTTGTAGGAGCCTACGAGCAGTACTTC.

The V and J genes are TRBV7-9 and TRBJ2-1; D remains unclear. CDR3 length: 12 amino acids. V was cut by 5 bases and J by 8 bases, with 10 bases left in between. The germline gives CDR1 SEHNR, CDR2 FQNEAQ (reference sequence). The CDR3 nucleotides read TGTGCCAGCAGCCCAGGCCCCCATGAGCAGTTCTTC. Translating it yields CASSPGPHEQFF.

The chain recombines TRBV7-6 with TRBJ2-7, with D maybe TRBD2 (7 bases). This CDR3 is 16 amino acids long. Germline CDR1 SGHVS, CDR2 FNYEAQ. Trimming stripped 2 bases from V and 0 bases from J, with 14 bases between. In DNA form, the CDR3 reads TGTGCCAGCAGCTTACAAGCGGGACAAAGCTCCTACGAGCAGTACTTC. Translated: CASSLQAGQSSYEQYF.